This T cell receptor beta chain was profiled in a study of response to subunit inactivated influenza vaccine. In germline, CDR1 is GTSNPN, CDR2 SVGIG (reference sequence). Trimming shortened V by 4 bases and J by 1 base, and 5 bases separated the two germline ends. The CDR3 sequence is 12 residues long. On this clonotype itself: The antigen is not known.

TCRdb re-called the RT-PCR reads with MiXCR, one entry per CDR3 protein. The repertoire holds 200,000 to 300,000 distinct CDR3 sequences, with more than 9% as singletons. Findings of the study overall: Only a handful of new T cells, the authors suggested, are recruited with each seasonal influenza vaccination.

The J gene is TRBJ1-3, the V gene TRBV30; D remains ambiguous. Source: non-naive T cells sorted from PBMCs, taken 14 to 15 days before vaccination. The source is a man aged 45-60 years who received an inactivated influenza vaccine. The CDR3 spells CAWINSGNTIYF. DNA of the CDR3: TGTGCCTGGATAAATTCTGGAAACACCATATATTTT. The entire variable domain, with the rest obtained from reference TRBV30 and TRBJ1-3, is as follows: SQTIHQWPATLVQPVGSPLSLECTVEGTSNPNLYWYRQAAGRGLQLLFYSVGIGQISSEVPQNLSASRPQDRQFILSSKKLLLSDSGFYLCAWINSGNTIYFGEGSWLTVV.